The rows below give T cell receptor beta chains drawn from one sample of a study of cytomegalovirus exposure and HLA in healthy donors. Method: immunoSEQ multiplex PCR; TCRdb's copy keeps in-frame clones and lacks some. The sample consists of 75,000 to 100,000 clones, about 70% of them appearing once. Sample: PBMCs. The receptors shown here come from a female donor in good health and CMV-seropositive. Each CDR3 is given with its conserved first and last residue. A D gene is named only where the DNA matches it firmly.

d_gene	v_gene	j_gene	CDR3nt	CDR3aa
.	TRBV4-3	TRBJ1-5	TGCGCCAGCAGCCAAGATCTAAATCAGCCCCAGCATTTT	CASSQDLNQPQHF
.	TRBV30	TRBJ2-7	TGTGCCTGGCACCTTCAGGGGAGGGAGGTCTACGAGCAGTACTTC	CAWHLQGREVYEQYF
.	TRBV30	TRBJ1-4	TGTGCCTGGAGTGTCGACCACAGGCCTCCTAATGAAAAACTGTTTTTT	CAWSVDHRPPNEKLFF
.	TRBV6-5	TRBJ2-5	TGTGCCAGCAGTTACTCGGCCGGGAAAGAGACCCAGTACTTC	CASSYSAGKETQYF
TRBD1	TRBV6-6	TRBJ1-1	TGTGCCAGCAGTTGGGGACAGGGTGTGGGCACTGAAGCTTTCTTT	CASSWGQGVGTEAFF
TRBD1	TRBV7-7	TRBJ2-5	TGTGCTAGCAGCCCCGGGACAGGGGACGGGACCCAGTACTTC	CASSPGTGDGTQYF
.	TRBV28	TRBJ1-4	TGTGCCAGCAGTGATTCCGGGACTTGGGGTAGGAAACTGTTTTTT	CASSDSGTWGRKLFF
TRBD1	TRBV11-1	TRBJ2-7	TGTGCCAGCAGCAAAGACAGGGTCTACGAGCAGTACTTC	CASSKDRVYEQYF
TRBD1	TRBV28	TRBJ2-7	TGTGCCAGCAGAACCGGGACAGGGGCCTACGAGCAGTACTTC	CASRTGTGAYEQYF
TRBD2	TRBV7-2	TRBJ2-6	TGTGCCAGCAGCCCGGGAGGGTCTGGGGCCAACGTCCTGACTTTC	CASSPGGSGANVLTF